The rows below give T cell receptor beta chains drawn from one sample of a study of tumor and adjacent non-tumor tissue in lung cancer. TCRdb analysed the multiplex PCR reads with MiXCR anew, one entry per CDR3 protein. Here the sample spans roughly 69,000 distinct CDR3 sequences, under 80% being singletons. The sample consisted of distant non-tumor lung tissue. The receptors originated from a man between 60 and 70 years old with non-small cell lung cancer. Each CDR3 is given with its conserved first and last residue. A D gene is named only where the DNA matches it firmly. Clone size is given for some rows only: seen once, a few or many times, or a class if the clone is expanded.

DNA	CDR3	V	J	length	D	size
TGTGCCAGCAGCAAAGACACGTACCAAGAGATCAAGTATTTC	CASSKDTYQEIKYF	TRBV11-1	TRBJ2-5	14	NA	NA
TGCGTCAGCAGCCAAGATCCCCCCGACAGGGGGCTTGGCTACACCTTC	CVSSQDPPDRGLGYTF	TRBV4-1	TRBJ1-2	16	TRBD1	NA
TGTGTCAGCAGCCGCTGGACTTGCGGGAGACAAAAGACCCAGTACTTC	CVSSRWTCGRQKTQYF	TRBV14	TRBJ2-5	16	TRBD2	NA
TGTGATAGCAATCCCGGGACAGGGGGTCTCGAGCAGTACTTC	CDSNPGTGGLEQYF	TRBV12-3/TRBV12-4	TRBJ2-7	14	TRBD1	NA
TGTGCCAGTAGTGTTGTAGCAGGGGGGGCCTATGTCTACACCTTC	CASSVVAGGAYVYTF	TRBV6-1	TRBJ1-2	15	TRBD1	once
TGTACCATCAGGTCGGACAGGGGGTATCAGCCCCAGCATTTT	CTIRSDRGYQPQHF	TRBV10-3	TRBJ1-5	14	TRBD1	NA
TGCAGTGGGACAGGGGACGGTTGCTACACCTTC	CSGTGDGCYTF	TRBV29-1	TRBJ1-2	11	TRBD1	once
TGTGCCAGCAGCTTAGAATGGATATGCATTCACAATGAGGAGTTCTTC	CASSLEWICIHNEEFF	TRBV7-8	TRBJ2-1	16	NA	NA
TGCAGCGTTGAAAATCCAAAGGGGGCGGATGAAAAACTGTTTTTT	CSVENPKGADEKLFF	TRBV29-1	TRBJ1-4	15	TRBD1	NA
TGTAGTACGGGACGGGGGACAGATACGCAGTATTTT	CSTGRGTDTQYF	TRBV20-1	TRBJ2-3	12	NA	NA
TGTGCCAGCAGTTATTCGGGGGGTAATCAGCCCCAGCATTTT	CASSYSGGNQPQHF	TRBV6-5	TRBJ1-5	14	NA	many
TGCAGTGGGTCGCGGGAGATGAGGTACAATGAGCAGTTCTTC	CSGSREMRYNEQFF	TRBV20-1	TRBJ2-1	14	TRBD2	NA
TGTGCCAGCAGCACCCGGGCAGGGTCCTCCTACGAGCAGTACTTC	CASSTRAGSSYEQYF	TRBV13	TRBJ2-7	15	NA	many
TGCAGCATTGAAAAGCGGGAGAACAACGGGGAGCTGTTTTTT	CSIEKRENNGELFF	TRBV29-1	TRBJ2-2	14	TRBD2	NA
TGTGCGAGCAATTACTCCGCAGTGACCCGAGACCAGCCCCAGCATTTT	CASNYSAVTRDQPQHF	TRBV6-5	TRBJ1-5	16	NA	once
TGTGGCAGCGCGACCGGGACAGGCTACGAACAGTACTTC	CGSATGTGYEQYF	TRBV6-6	TRBJ2-7	13	TRBD1	NA
TGTGCCAGCTCACCACGACCACAGGGGGCCACCAGTGGCTACACCTTC	CASSPRPQGATSGYTF	TRBV18	TRBJ1-2	16	TRBD1	NA
TGCAGTGTTGATGGGCCTGGGGTGAACACTGAAGCTTTCTTT	CSVDGPGVNTEAFF	TRBV29-1	TRBJ1-1	14	NA	NA
TGCAATGATAGAGATGCAGGGGGCGAGCAGTACTTC	CNDRDAGGEQYF	TRBV20-1	TRBJ2-7	12	TRBD1	NA
TGCACTGCTGACGGGAGTATGGGCACAGATATGCAGTATTTT	CTADGSMGTDMQYF	TRBV20-1	TRBJ2-3	14	NA	NA
TGTGCCAGCGGTTATGAGGGACTAGAGTACGAGCAATACTTC	CASGYEGLEYEQYF	TRBV6-5	TRBJ2-7	14	TRBD2	NA
TGCTGCGTCGGAGAGTGGGTTACAGATACGCAGTATTTT	CCVGEWVTDTQYF	TRBV29-1	TRBJ2-3	13	NA	NA
TGCAGCGTTGAGACAGGTGTACAAGAGACCCCATACTTC	CSVETGVQETPYF	TRBV29-1	TRBJ2-5	13	NA	few
TGTACCAGCAGCCACTGCTCTGAAGCTTTCTTT	CTSSHCSEAFF	TRBV4-1	TRBJ1-1	11	NA	NA
TGTGCCAGCAGCTCCATACCCCTCGACGGGATCGGATGGTATGGCTACACCTTC	CASSSIPLDGIGWYGYTF	TRBV7-9	TRBJ1-2	18	NA	many
TGTGCCAGCAGCTTGGATGCGGACCCGAAAGCTTTCTTT	CASSLDADPKAFF	TRBV5-4	TRBJ1-1	13	NA	many
TGCACCAGATCCGACACATATAATGAGCAGTTCTTC	CTRSDTYNEQFF	TRBV4-1	TRBJ2-1	12	NA	few
TGTGCTAGCAGCGAGATGACGGCAGATACGCTATATTTT	CASSEMTADTLYF	TRBV5-6	TRBJ2-3	13	NA	NA
TGCAGCGTGGGGACAGGATGCACTAATGAAAAACTGTTTTTT	CSVGTGCTNEKLFF	TRBV29-1	TRBJ1-4	14	TRBD1	few
TGCGACAGCAGCCAACTACGGCATCAACTGTATTTC	CDSSQLRHQLYF	TRBV4-1	TRBJ2-5	12	NA	NA
TGTGCCTGCTGCCCTGCAGGGGCGAACATTCAGTACTTC	CACCPAGANIQYF	TRBV14	TRBJ2-4	13	NA	NA
TGTGCCAGCAGTGTGAGCTCCTATGAGCAGTACTTC	CASSVSSYEQYF	TRBV28	TRBJ2-7	12	NA	NA
TGTGCCAGCAGCTCTGACAGGGGGGCGTCTGGGGCCAACGTCCTGACTTTC	CASSSDRGASGANVLTF	TRBV5-4	TRBJ2-6	17	TRBD1	many
TGTGCCAGCACTCCTGGGGGTGGTAGCGGGAGTGCCCGTTACGGTGAGCAGTTCTTC	CASTPGGGSGSARYGEQFF	TRBV28	TRBJ2-1	19	TRBD2	NA
TGTGCCAGCAGTGTGTGGGTGGGCAGGATAGCCCAAAGCTCCTACGAGCAGTACTTC	CASSVWVGRIAQSSYEQYF	TRBV6-1	TRBJ2-7	19	NA	many